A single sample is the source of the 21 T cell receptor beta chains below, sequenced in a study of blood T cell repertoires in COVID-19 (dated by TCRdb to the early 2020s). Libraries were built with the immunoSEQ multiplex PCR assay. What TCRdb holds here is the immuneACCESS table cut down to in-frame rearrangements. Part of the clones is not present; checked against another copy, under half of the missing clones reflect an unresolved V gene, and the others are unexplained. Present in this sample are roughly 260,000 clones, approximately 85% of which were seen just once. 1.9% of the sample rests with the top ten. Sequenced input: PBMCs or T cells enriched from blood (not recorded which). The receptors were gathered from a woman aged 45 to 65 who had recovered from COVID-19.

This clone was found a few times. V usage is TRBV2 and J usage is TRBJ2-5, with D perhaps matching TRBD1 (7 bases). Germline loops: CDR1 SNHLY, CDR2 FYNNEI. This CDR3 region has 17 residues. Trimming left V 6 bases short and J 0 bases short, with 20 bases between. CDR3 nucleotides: TGTGCCAGCAGGCGCCTGGCAGGGGGGAGGTACCAAGAGACCCAGTACTTC. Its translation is CASRRLAGGRYQETQYF.

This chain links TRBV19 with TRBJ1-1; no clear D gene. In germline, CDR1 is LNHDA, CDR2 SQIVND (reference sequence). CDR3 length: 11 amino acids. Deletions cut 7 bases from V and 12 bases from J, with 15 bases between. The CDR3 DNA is TGTGCCAGTAAGGAGACGTTTCGAACTTTCTTT. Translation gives CASKETFRTFF.

The CDR3 loop reads CASSESRGTVYEQYF. The DNA for the CDR3 is TGCGCCAGCAGTGAGTCAAGGGGGACCGTTTACGAGCAGTACTTC. J is TRBJ2-7 and V is TRBV10-1; perhaps TRBD1 as D (6 bases). This CDR3 spans 15 amino acids. Germline assignment: CDR1 WNHNN and CDR2 SYGVQD (reference sequence). The V end lost 0 bases, the J end lost 4 bases, and 13 bases lay between the germline ends.

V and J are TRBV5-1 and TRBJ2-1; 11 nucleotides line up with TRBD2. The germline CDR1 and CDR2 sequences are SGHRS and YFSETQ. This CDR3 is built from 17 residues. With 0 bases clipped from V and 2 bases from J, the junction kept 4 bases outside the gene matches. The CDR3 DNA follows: TGCGCCAGCAGCTTGGGACTAGCGGGATCCACCTACAATGAGCAGTTCTTC. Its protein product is CASSLGLAGSTYNEQFF.

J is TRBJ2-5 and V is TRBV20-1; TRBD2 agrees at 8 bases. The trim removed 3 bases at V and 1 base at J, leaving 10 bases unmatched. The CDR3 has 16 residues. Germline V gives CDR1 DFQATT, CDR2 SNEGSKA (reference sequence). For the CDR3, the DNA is TGCAGTGCTAGTAATCGGGGGAGCGGGGGCCAAGAGACCCAGTACTTC. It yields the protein CSASNRGSGGQETQYF.

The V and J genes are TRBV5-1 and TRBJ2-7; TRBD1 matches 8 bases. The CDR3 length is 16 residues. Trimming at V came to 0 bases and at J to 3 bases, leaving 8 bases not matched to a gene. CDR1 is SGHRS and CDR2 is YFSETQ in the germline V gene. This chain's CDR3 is CASSLGVPGQGYEQYF. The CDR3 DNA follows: TGCGCCAGCAGCTTGGGTGTCCCCGGACAGGGCTACGAGCAGTACTTC.

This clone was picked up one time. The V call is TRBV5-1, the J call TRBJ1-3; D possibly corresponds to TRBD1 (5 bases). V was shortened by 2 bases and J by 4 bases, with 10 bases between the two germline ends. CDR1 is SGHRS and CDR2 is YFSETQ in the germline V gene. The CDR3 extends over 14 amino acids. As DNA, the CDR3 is TGCGCCAGCAGCTTTGACAGCCACGGAAACACCATATATTTT. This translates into CASSFDSHGNTIYF.

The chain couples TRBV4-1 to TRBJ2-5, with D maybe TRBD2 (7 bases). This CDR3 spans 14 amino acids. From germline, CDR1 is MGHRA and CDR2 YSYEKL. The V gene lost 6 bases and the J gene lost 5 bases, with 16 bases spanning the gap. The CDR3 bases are TGCGCCAGCAGTTGGCGGAGGGGGGGTGAGACCCAGTACTTC. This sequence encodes CASSWRRGGETQYF.

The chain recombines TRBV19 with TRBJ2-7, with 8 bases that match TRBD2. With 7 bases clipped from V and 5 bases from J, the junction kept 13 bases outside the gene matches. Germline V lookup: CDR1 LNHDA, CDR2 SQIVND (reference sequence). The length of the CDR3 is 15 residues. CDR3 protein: CASIDGGAGVNEQYF. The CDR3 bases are TGTGCCAGTATCGATGGTGGAGCGGGAGTCAACGAGCAGTACTTC.

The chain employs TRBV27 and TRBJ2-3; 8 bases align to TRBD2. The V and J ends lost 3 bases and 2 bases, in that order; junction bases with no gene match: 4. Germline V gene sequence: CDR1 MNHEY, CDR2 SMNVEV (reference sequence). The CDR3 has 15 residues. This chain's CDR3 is CASSFYSGNTDTQYF. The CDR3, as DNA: TGTGCCAGCAGTTTCTATAGCGGGAACACAGATACGCAGTATTTT.

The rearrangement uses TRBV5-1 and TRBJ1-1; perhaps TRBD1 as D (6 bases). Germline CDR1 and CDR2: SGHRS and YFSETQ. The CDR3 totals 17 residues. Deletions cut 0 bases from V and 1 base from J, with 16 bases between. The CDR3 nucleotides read TGCGCCAGCAGCTTGGGACCAGGGAGGGGGTCGAACACTGAAGCTTTCTTT. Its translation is CASSLGPGRGSNTEAFF.

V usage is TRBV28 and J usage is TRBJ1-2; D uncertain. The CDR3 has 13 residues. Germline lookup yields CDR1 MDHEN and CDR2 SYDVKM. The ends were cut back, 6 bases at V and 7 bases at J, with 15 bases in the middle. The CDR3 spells CASSTLFGGGYTF. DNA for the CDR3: TGTGCCAGCAGCACCCTCTTCGGCGGTGGCTACACCTTC.

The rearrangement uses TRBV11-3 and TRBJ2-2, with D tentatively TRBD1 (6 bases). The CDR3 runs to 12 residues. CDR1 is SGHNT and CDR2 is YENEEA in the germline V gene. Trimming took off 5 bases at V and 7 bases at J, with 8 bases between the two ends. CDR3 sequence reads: CASSAGDGELFF. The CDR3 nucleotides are TGTGCCAGCAGCGCAGGGGACGGGGAGCTGTTTTTT.

CDR3 protein: CASSSGGHLYGYTF. CDR3 DNA sequence: TGTGCCAGCAGCTCAGGGGGACACCTCTATGGCTACACCTTC. The chain uses TRBV11-2 and TRBJ1-2, with TRBD1 identical over 7 bases. V shed 4 bases and J 4 bases; nucleotides not matched to a gene: 6. The CDR3 has 14 amino acids. Per germline, CDR1 SGHAT and CDR2 FQNNGV.

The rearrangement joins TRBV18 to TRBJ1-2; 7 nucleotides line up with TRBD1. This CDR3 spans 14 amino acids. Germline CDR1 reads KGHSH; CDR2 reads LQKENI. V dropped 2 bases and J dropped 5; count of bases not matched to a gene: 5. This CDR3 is CASSPAGQPYGYTF. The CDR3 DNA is TGTGCCAGCTCACCAGCGGGACAGCCTTATGGCTACACCTTC.

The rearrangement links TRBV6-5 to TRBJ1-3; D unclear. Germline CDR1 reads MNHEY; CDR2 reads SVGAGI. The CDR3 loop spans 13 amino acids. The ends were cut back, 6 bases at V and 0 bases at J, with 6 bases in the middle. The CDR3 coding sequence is TGTGCCAGCAGGGCCCTCTCTGGAAACACCATATATTTT. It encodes CASRALSGNTIYF.

The CDR3 DNA follows: TGTGCCAGCAGCCTAACTATTGGCGGGAGGGACTACAATGAGCAGTTCTTC. Its translation: CASSLTIGGRDYNEQFF. The rearrangement uses TRBV7-8 and TRBJ2-1; 9 bases agree with TRBD2. V lost 5 bases to trimming and J lost 3 bases; unmatched junction nucleotides: 11. Germline V gene sequence: CDR1 SGHVS, CDR2 FQNEAQ. The CDR3 runs 17 residues.

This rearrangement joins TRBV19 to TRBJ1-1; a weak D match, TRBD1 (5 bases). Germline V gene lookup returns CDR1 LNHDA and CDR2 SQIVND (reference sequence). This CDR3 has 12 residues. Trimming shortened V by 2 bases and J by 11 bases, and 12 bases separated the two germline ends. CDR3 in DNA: TGTGCCAGTAGTATAACGTCAGGGCGGGCTTTCTTT. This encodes CASSITSGRAFF.

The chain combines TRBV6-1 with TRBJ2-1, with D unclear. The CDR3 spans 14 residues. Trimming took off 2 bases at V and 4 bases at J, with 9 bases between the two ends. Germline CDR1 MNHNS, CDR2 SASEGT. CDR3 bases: TGTGCCAGCAGTGAAACCAGGAATTACAATGAGCAGTTCTTC. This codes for CASSETRNYNEQFF.

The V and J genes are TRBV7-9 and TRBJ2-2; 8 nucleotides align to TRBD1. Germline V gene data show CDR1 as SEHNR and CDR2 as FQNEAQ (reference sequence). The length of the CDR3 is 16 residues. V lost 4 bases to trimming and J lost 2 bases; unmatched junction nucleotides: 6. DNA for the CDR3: TGTGCCAGCAGCTCACAGGGGGGTTCAAACACCGGGGAGCTGTTTTTT. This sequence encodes CASSSQGGSNTGELFF.

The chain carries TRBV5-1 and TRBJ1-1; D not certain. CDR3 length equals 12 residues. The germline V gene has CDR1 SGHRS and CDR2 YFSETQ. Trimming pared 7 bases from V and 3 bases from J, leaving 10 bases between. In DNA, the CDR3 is TGCGCCAGCGGACTCCGGGACACTGAAGCTTTCTTT. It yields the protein CASGLRDTEAFF.